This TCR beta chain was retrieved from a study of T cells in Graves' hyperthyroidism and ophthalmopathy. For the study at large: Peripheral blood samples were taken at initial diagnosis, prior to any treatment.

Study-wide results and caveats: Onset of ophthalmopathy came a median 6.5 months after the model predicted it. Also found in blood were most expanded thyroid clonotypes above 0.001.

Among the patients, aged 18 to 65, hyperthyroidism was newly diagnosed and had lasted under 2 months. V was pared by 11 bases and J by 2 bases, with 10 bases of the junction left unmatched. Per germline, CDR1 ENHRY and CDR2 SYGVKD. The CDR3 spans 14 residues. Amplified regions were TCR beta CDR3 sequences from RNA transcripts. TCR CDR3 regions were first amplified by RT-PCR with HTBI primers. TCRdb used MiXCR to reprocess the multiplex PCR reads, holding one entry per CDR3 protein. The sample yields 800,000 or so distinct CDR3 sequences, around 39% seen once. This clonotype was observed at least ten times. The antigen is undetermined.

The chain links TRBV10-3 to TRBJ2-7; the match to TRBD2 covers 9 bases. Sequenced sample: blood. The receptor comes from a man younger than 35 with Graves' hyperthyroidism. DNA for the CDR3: TGTGCCGTATCGCCGGGACTAGCCCCCTACGAGCAGTACTTC. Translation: CAVSPGLAPYEQYF.